The clone carrying this T cell receptor beta chain has ten or more counts. Its specificity is unknown. Hyperthyroidism patients were newly diagnosed, had disease duration under 2 months, and were aged 18 to 65 years. Researchers barred patients who had uncontrolled infection, other autoimmune disease, pregnancy or lactation. These data belong to a study of T cells in Graves' hyperthyroidism and ophthalmopathy. Study-level background: The authors collected peripheral blood at initial diagnosis, before any treatment.

Study-level results: A 13 V-J signature model discriminated ophthalmopathy versus stable hyperthyroidism.

CDR1 is MNHEY, CDR2 SMNVEV, per germline (reference sequence). Trimming removed 0 bases from V and 6 bases from J; junction bases left unmatched: 2. The CDR3 runs to 15 residues. Amplified regions were TCR beta CDR3 sequences from RNA transcripts. Primed by the HTBI set, a first-round RT-PCR was run on the TCR CDR3. TCRdb fed the multiplex PCR reads into MiXCR, producing one record per CDR3 protein. The table has hundreds of thousands of distinct CDR3 sequences, 20% to 25% seen once. The TCR comes from a man between 50 and 59 years old with Graves' hyperthyroidism. The chain employs TRBV27 and TRBJ2-7; 13 bases are shared with TRBD2. Sequencing was carried out using blood. The CDR3 sequence is CASSLSRLAGGEQYF. Here the CDR3 DNA reads TGTGCCAGCAGTTTATCGAGACTAGCGGGAGGCGAGCAGTACTTC.